Following are 18 T cell receptor beta chains from one sample sequenced in a study of Ad26.COV2.S vaccination and SARS-CoV-2 variants (dated by TCRdb to the early 2020s). The sample's time point, from its label and the paper: individuals recovered from natural SARS-CoV-2 infection. The protocol used for the library was the immunoSEQ multiplex PCR assay. Entries here come from immuneACCESS through TCRdb and include only in-frame sequences with V and J called. Some clones fail to appear in such tables; in the studies checked, an unresolved V gene covers under half of the shortfall, and the cause of the remainder is unknown. A total of just over 350,000 clones appear in this sample, roughly 94% of them only once. Of the sample, 3.9% falls within the top ten clones. This material consisted of peripheral blood, taken after recovery from COVID-19. The receptors originated from a human donor who had recovered from COVID-19.

This chain uses TRBV7-9 with TRBJ1-1, with a tentative D call TRBD1 (5 bases). The CDR3 runs 13 residues. Germline V gene sequence: CDR1 SEHNR, CDR2 FQNEAQ (reference sequence). V lost 5 bases to trimming and J lost 11 bases, with 18 bases between them. This CDR3 reads CASSTAQRRGAFF. DNA for the CDR3: TGTGCCAGCAGCACGGCGCAAAGACGGGGGGCTTTCTTT.

The CDR3, as DNA: TGTGCCAGCGAGCAAACCTATGGCTACACCTTC. As protein: CASEQTYGYTF. The chain links TRBV6-6 to TRBJ1-2; D not resolved. From germline, CDR1 is MNHNY and CDR2 SVGAGI (reference sequence). CDR3 length: 11 residues. Trimming removed 8 bases from V and 4 bases from J, with 8 bases in between.

The gene calls are TRBV5-1 and TRBJ1-1, with TRBD1 identical over 8 bases. The CDR3 has 14 amino acids. From germline, CDR1 is SGHRS and CDR2 YFSETQ. V was clipped by 5 bases and J by 6 bases; unmatched bases: 9. The CDR3 loop reads CASSAGGKIAEAFF. Here the CDR3 DNA reads TGCGCCAGCAGTGCAGGGGGCAAGATCGCTGAAGCTTTCTTT.

The genes are TRBV7-2 and TRBJ2-3; 7 nucleotides agree with TRBD2. Germline CDR1 and CDR2: SGHTA and FQGNSA. CDR3 length equals 14 residues. Trimming took 5 bases from V and 4 from J; bases not matched to a gene: 6. The CDR3 reads CASSVGGGPDTQYF. The CDR3 bases are TGTGCCAGCAGCGTAGGCGGGGGTCCAGATACGCAGTATTTT.

The chain uses TRBV6-2 or TRBV6-3 and TRBJ2-1; TRBD1 agrees at 10 bases. Germline trimming cut 5 bases from V and 0 bases from J; bases unmatched to any gene: 13. The V gene's germline CDR1 is MNHEY and CDR2 SVGEGT. This CDR3 has 19 residues. The CDR3 protein is CASSPLPGQGLSSYNEQFF. In DNA form, the CDR3 reads TGTGCCAGCAGTCCATTACCGGGACAGGGGCTGAGCTCCTACAATGAGCAGTTCTTC.

The V call is TRBV6-4, the J call TRBJ2-3, with D possibly TRBD1 on 5 matching bases. V lost 5 bases to trimming and J lost 4 bases, with 16 bases between them. The CDR3 contains 15 residues. From germline, CDR1 is MRHNA and CDR2 SNTAGT. The DNA of the CDR3 is TGTGCCAGCAGTAAAGATTGGGGCGTAGCAGATACGCAGTATTTT. It is translated as CASSKDWGVADTQYF.

This clone was seen just once. This chain links TRBV11-2 with TRBJ1-1; the D gene is possibly TRBD1 (5 bases). The CDR3 sequence is 17 residues long. Germline CDR1 SGHAT, CDR2 FQNNGV. Trimming left V 3 bases short and J 4 bases short, with 21 bases between. This CDR3 reads CASSFMQGTFRITEAFF. Written as DNA, the CDR3 is TGTGCCAGCAGCTTTATGCAGGGAACGTTCCGGATCACTGAAGCTTTCTTT.

This clone was found a few times. V gene TRBV6-5 combines with J gene TRBJ2-7; D is undetermined. The germline V gene encodes CDR1 MNHEY and CDR2 SVGAGI. V lost 6 bases to trimming and J lost 0 bases, with 12 bases between them. This CDR3 has 14 amino acids. The CDR3 spells CASSQERFSYEQYF. The CDR3 nucleotides read TGTGCCAGCAGCCAGGAGCGTTTCTCCTACGAGCAGTACTTC.

The chain uses TRBV7-9 and TRBJ1-6; no firm D call. Germline lookup yields CDR1 SEHNR and CDR2 FQNEAQ (reference sequence). Trimming left V 3 bases short and J 7 bases short, with 7 bases between. The CDR3 extends over 13 amino acids. The CDR3 bases are TGTGCCAGCAGCTTTACGGGGAATTCACCCCTCCACTTT. Translation gives CASSFTGNSPLHF.

This chain joins TRBV15 and TRBJ1-2; TRBD1 aligns across 7 bases. J gave up 7 bases and V 0 bases, and 8 bases lay outside the gene matches. This CDR3 comprises 15 residues. CDR1 is LNHNV, CDR2 YYDKDF, per germline (reference sequence). The CDR3 DNA sequence: TGTGCCACCAGCAGAGATCGGGGTGAGGGGGCTGGCTACACCTTC. The encoded protein is CATSRDRGEGAGYTF.

The J gene is TRBJ2-3, the V gene TRBV6-6; TRBD1 agrees at 10 bases. The germline CDR1 and CDR2 sequences are MNHNY and SVGAGI (reference sequence). The V segment lost 10 bases and the J segment 2 bases; nucleotides outside the gene matches: 6. The CDR3 is 14 residues long. The CDR3 DNA sequence: TGTGCCATCTCGGACAGGGGGTACACAGATACGCAGTATTTT. Protein product: CAISDRGYTDTQYF.

The gene calls are TRBV5-1 and TRBJ1-2, with 7 bases identical to TRBD1. The J segment lost 4 bases and the V segment lost 4 bases, leaving 10 bases of the junction unmatched. CDR1 and CDR2 (germline): SGHRS, YFSETQ. The CDR3 extends over 15 amino acids. This chain's CDR3 is CASSGGQSTFYGYTF. The CDR3 DNA is TGCGCCAGCAGCGGGGGACAGTCGACCTTCTATGGCTACACCTTC.

The gene calls are TRBV14 and TRBJ1-2; D perhaps matches TRBD1 (6 bases). V lost 1 base and J lost 8, with 14 bases in between. CDR1 is SGHDN and CDR2 is FVKESK in the germline V gene. CDR3 length equals 14 residues. As DNA, the CDR3 is TGTGCCAGCAGCCAAGGAGGGGGTTCGGGCGGCTACACCTTC. Residues: CASSQGGGSGGYTF.

This clone appeared a single time. The chain uses TRBV5-5 and TRBJ2-2; D unclear. V lost 4 bases, J lost 0 bases, and 13 bases lay in between. The length of the CDR3 is 16 residues. CDR1 is SGHKS, CDR2 YYEKEE, per germline (reference sequence). CDR3 sequence reads: CASSLRRGANTGELFF. In DNA form, the CDR3 reads TGTGCCAGCAGCCTCCGCCGAGGCGCGAACACCGGGGAGCTGTTTTTT.

The gene calls are TRBV29-1 and TRBJ1-2, with a tentative D call TRBD1 (5 bases). Germline assignment: CDR1 SQVTM and CDR2 ANQGSEA. This CDR3 region has 10 residues. Trimming shortened V by 7 bases and J by 7 bases, and 10 bases separated the two germline ends. The CDR3 sequence: CSDRGGGYTF. CDR3 nucleotide sequence: TGCAGCGACCGGGGCGGTGGCTACACCTTC.

This chain joins TRBV19 and TRBJ2-1, with D possibly matching TRBD2 (6 bases). V lost 3 bases to trimming and J lost 6 bases, with 9 bases between them. Germline values: CDR1 LNHDA, CDR2 SQIVND (reference sequence). The CDR3 loop spans 13 amino acids. The DNA for the CDR3 is TGTGCCAGTAGTATTGGGGGGACCAATGAGCAGTTCTTC. This codes for CASSIGGTNEQFF.

V and J are TRBV7-9 and TRBJ2-3, with 8 bases matching TRBD1. This CDR3 comprises 16 residues. V lost 5 bases to trimming and J lost 3 bases; unmatched junction nucleotides: 10. CDR1 is SEHNR and CDR2 is FQNEAQ in the germline V gene (reference sequence). The CDR3 reads CASSLSRGLGTDTQYF. The CDR3 DNA follows: TGTGCCAGCAGCCTCTCCAGGGGGCTAGGGACAGATACGCAGTATTTT.

This chain uses TRBV23-1 with TRBJ2-7; TRBD1 matches 7 bases. TRBV23-1 is an ORF, with its function uncertain. The ends lost 1 base at V and 3 bases at J; junction bases unmatched: 24. The CDR3 has 21 amino acids. CDR3 residues: CASSQYPDRRIDARQGYEQYF. DNA of the CDR3: TGCGCCAGCAGTCAATATCCGGACCGTAGGATTGATGCTCGACAGGGCTACGAGCAGTACTTC.